Below, 23 T cell receptor beta chains from the same sample are listed, as sequenced in a study of naive and memory T cell subsets. The beta constant-region primer was an equimolar mix of two oligonucleotides covering TRBC1 and TRBC2. Ligated cDNA was amplified by four rounds of PCR with nested alpha and beta constant-region primers and SP2. TCRdb reprocessed the UMI-ligation and nested PCR reads with MiXCR, giving one entry per CDR3 protein. The sample carries about 120,000 distinct CDR3 sequences, just over 35% recorded once. Specimen: central memory CD4+ T cells from blood. The source of these receptors is a human donor in good health.

The chain employs TRBV7-2 and TRBJ2-2; D not resolved. The CDR3 loop spans 15 amino acids. CDR1 is SGHTA, CDR2 FQGNSA, per germline. V gave up 1 base and J gave up 0 bases, with 6 bases separating them. The CDR3 sequence: CASSLVQTNTGELFF. The CDR3 DNA reads TGTGCCAGCAGCTTAGTACAGACGAACACCGGGGAGCTGTTTTTT. Full variable domain (rest looked up from reference TRBV7-2 and TRBJ2-2): GAGVSQSPSNKVTEKGKDVELRCDPISGHTALYWYRQSLGQGLEFLIYFQGNSAPDKSGLPSDRFSAERTGGSVSTLTIQRTQQEDSAVYLCASSLVQTNTGELFFGEGSRLTVL.

At least ten counts were recorded for this clonotype. This chain uses TRBV5-1 with TRBJ2-1, with 8 bases identical to TRBD2. The V segment lost 3 bases and the J segment 1 base; nucleotides outside the gene matches: 6. The germline CDR1 and CDR2 sequences are SGHRS and YFSETQ. This CDR3 is built from 16 residues. CDR3 sequence: CASSYGLAESYNEQFF. The CDR3 DNA follows: TGCGCCAGCAGCTACGGACTAGCTGAATCCTACAATGAGCAGTTCTTC.

The chain links TRBV7-9 to TRBJ2-2; 8 nucleotides line up with TRBD2. The CDR3 consists of 16 residues. CDR1 and CDR2 (germline): SEHNR, FQNEAQ (reference sequence). The V and J ends lost 2 bases and 5 bases, in that order; junction bases with no gene match: 7. The CDR3 here is CASSLFGLARTGELFF. The CDR3 region has the DNA TGTGCCAGCAGCTTATTCGGACTAGCTAGGACCGGGGAGCTGTTTTTT.

This sequence joins TRBV7-6 and TRBJ2-7; TRBD1 is a possible D gene (6 bases). The CDR3 consists of 15 residues. From germline, CDR1 is SGHVS and CDR2 FNYEAQ. Trimming pared 1 base from V and 0 bases from J, leaving 10 bases between. Written as DNA, the CDR3 is TGTGCCAGCAGCTTAGGCTCAGGGGCCTCCTACGAGCAGTACTTC. This encodes CASSLGSGASYEQYF.

There are a few counts of this clonotype. The chain joins TRBV20-1 to TRBJ2-2; possibly TRBD1 for D (6 bases). Germline CDR1 is DFQATT and CDR2 is SNEGSKA (reference sequence). This CDR3 is built from 13 residues. Trimming removed 7 bases at V and 6 bases at J, with 15 bases between. The CDR3 reads CSVPGARSGELFF. The DNA for the CDR3 is TGCAGTGTCCCAGGGGCCAGGTCCGGGGAGCTGTTTTTT.

V and J are TRBV6-1 and TRBJ2-4, with D possibly being TRBD2 (5 bases). There are 16 residues in the CDR3. Germline loops: CDR1 MNHNS, CDR2 SASEGT. Trimming shortened V by 2 bases and J by 2 bases, and 13 bases separated the two germline ends. The CDR3 protein is CASSESFTGTKNIQYF. CDR3 nucleotide sequence: TGTGCCAGCAGTGAAAGTTTCACGGGAACCAAAAACATTCAGTACTTC.

This chain joins TRBV24-1 and TRBJ2-3, with TRBD2 matching over 7 bases. V lost 5 bases to trimming and J lost 4 bases; unmatched junction nucleotides: 5. Looked up from germline, CDR1 is KGHDR and CDR2 is SFDVKD. The CDR3 sequence is 14 residues long. The CDR3 sequence is CATSGQRDPDTQYF. CDR3 in DNA: TGTGCCACCAGTGGTCAGCGGGACCCAGATACGCAGTATTTT.

This clonotype was recorded a few times. The V gene is TRBV15, the J gene TRBJ2-1; maybe TRBD2 (7 bases). V dropped 5 bases and J dropped 9 bases, with 17 bases sitting between them. The germline gives CDR1 LNHNV, CDR2 YYDKDF (reference sequence). CDR3 length equals 14 residues. The CDR3 nucleotides are TGTGCCACCAGCTTAGGGGGGGACTCGGGTGAGCAGTTCTTC. Amino acid sequence: CATSLGGDSGEQFF.

The CDR3 here is CASSIGTGDKNIQYF. In DNA form, the CDR3 reads TGCGCCAGCAGCATAGGGACAGGGGACAAAAACATTCAGTACTTC. The V call is TRBV5-1, the J call TRBJ2-4, with 10 bases that match TRBD1. CDR3 length: 15 residues. V gave up 4 bases and J gave up 3 bases; unmatched junction bases: 4. In germline, CDR1 is SGHRS, CDR2 YFSETQ. The full variable domain, with the rest looked up from reference TRBV5-1 and TRBJ2-4, is KAGVTQTPRYLIKTRGQQVTLSCSPISGHRSVSWYQQTPGQGLQFLFEYFSETQRNKGNFPGRFSGRQFSNSRSEMNVSTLELGDSALYLCASSIGTGDKNIQYFGAGTRLSVL.

The rearrangement joins TRBV10-3 to TRBJ1-3, with D uncertain. Trimming removed 7 bases from V and 4 bases from J, with 5 bases in between. This CDR3 is built from 11 residues. From germline, CDR1 is ENHRY and CDR2 SYGVKD. The CDR3 spells CAITRGNTIYF. The DNA of the CDR3 is TGTGCCATCACTCGAGGAAACACCATATATTTT.

There are many counts of this clonotype. The V and J genes are TRBV12-3 or TRBV12-4 and TRBJ1-5, with 8 nucleotides matching TRBD1. V lost 5 bases and J lost 2; bases outside the gene matches: 2. The CDR3 has 14 residues. CDR3 sequence (DNA): TGTGCCAGCAGTCCGACAGGGGGCAATCAGCCCCAGCATTTT. Residues: CASSPTGGNQPQHF.

The chain is built from TRBV28 and TRBJ2-7; D remains unclear. This CDR3 spans 12 amino acids. The germline V and J ends were trimmed by 7 bases and 6 bases, with 13 bases remaining between them. From germline, CDR1 is MDHEN and CDR2 SYDVKM. In nucleotides, the CDR3 is TGTGCCAGCACCACGAGGATCGGCGAGCAGTACTTC. Protein: CASTTRIGEQYF.

This clonotype occurred a few times. The V gene is TRBV12-3 or TRBV12-4, the J gene TRBJ2-2; D not resolved. V was pared by 4 bases and J by 8 bases, with 11 bases between. The CDR3 totals 13 residues. The CDR3 reads CASSSRTVGELFF. CDR3 nucleotides: TGTGCCAGCAGTTCCCGGACCGTGGGGGAGCTGTTTTTT.

The V and J genes are TRBV20-1 and TRBJ2-7; 7 bases map to TRBD1. Losses at the gene ends were 6 bases for V and 2 bases for J; bases not matched to a gene: 16. The CDR3 is 16 residues long. Germline lookup yields CDR1 DFQATT and CDR2 SNEGSKA (reference sequence). For the CDR3, the DNA is TGCAGTGCCAAAAAAGAGACAGGGACCATCCCCTACGAGCAGTACTTC. Protein sequence: CSAKKETGTIPYEQYF.

This clonotype occurred a few times. This rearrangement joins TRBV19 to TRBJ2-7; 9 bases agree with TRBD2. Germline V gene data show CDR1 as LNHDA and CDR2 as SQIVND (reference sequence). The CDR3 is made up of 15 amino acids. J was trimmed by 1 base and V by 7 bases; bases with no gene match: 8. The CDR3 reads CASKSVAGASYEQYF. CDR3 sequence (DNA): TGTGCCAGTAAATCGGTAGCGGGAGCTTCCTACGAGCAGTACTTC.

The CDR3 coding sequence is TGTGCCAGCGGTTTTCGGACTAGCGGGAATGAGCAGTTCTTC. Amino acids: CASGFRTSGNEQFF. The genes are TRBV11-1 and TRBJ2-1; 11 nucleotides agree with TRBD2. Germline CDR1 SGHAT, CDR2 FQDESV (reference sequence). V dropped 8 bases and J dropped 7; count of bases not matched to a gene: 7. This CDR3 region has 14 residues.

The V and J genes are TRBV14 and TRBJ2-2; D uncertain. The V gene's germline CDR1 is SGHDN and CDR2 FVKESK. CDR3 length equals 13 residues. V lost 1 base, J lost 5 bases, and 5 bases lay in between. CDR3 protein: CASSQVPTGELFF. The DNA of the CDR3 is TGTGCCAGCAGCCAAGTCCCGACCGGGGAGCTGTTTTTT.

The J gene is TRBJ2-7, the V gene TRBV20-1; D possibly corresponds to TRBD1 (5 bases). The V end was cut by 6 bases, the J end by 2 bases, with 17 bases between. In germline, CDR1 is DFQATT, CDR2 SNEGSKA (reference sequence). The CDR3 length is 14 residues. The DNA of the CDR3 is TGCAGTGCCCAGAGGTTGGGGCTAGCCTACGAGCAGTACTTC. This sequence encodes CSAQRLGLAYEQYF.

The chain has TRBV3-1 and TRBJ2-3; D is ambiguous. V was shortened by 3 bases and J by 7 bases, with 8 bases between the two germline ends. Per the germline V gene, CDR1 is LGHDT and CDR2 is YNNKEL (reference sequence). The CDR3 covers 12 residues. The CDR3 DNA follows: TGTGCCAGCAGCCAGATCCCCCATACGCAGTATTTT. As protein: CASSQIPHTQYF.

The chain has TRBV6-1 and TRBJ2-1; 7 positions agree with TRBD2. Trimming took 4 bases from V and 8 from J; bases not matched to a gene: 11. This CDR3 has 15 amino acids. CDR1 and CDR2 from the germline V gene are MNHNS and SASEGT. As DNA, the CDR3 is TGTGCCAGCAGTGCATCTAGACTAGCTGCGGATGAGCAGTTCTTC. Translating it yields CASSASRLAADEQFF.

The chain recombines TRBV28 with TRBJ2-1; TRBD2 agrees at 10 bases. The CDR3 is made up of 17 amino acids. Germline values: CDR1 MDHEN, CDR2 SYDVKM. V trimming: 2 bases; J trimming: 6 bases; junction bases outside the gene matches: 10. CDR3 nucleotide sequence: TGTGCCAGCAGTTTAAGGGTAGCGGGAGGTTCGGGCAATGAGCAGTTCTTC. Its translation is CASSLRVAGGSGNEQFF.

There are a few counts of this clonotype. CDR3 bases: TGCAGTGCTAGAGAACTCAGGAGCAGCTCCTACGAGCAGTACTTC. It is translated as CSARELRSSSYEQYF. The genes are TRBV20-1 and TRBJ2-7; D is uncertain. Germline values: CDR1 DFQATT, CDR2 SNEGSKA (reference sequence). The CDR3 extends over 15 amino acids. Trimming shortened V by 0 bases and J by 0 bases, and 12 bases separated the two germline ends.

In its sample, this clonotype was seen a few times. The rearrangement joins TRBV20-1 to TRBJ2-7; TRBD1 aligns across 9 bases. The germline gives CDR1 DFQATT, CDR2 SNEGSKA (reference sequence). V was pared by 4 bases and J by 7 bases, with 11 bases of the junction left unmatched. CDR3 length equals 14 residues. The CDR3 here is CSAIRTGVFREQYF. The CDR3 DNA sequence: TGCAGTGCTATCCGGACAGGGGTATTTCGGGAGCAGTACTTC.